The 27 T cell receptor beta chains in this list originate from one sample, sequenced in a study of B cell selection in AIRE deficiency. The method was immunoSEQ multiplex PCR; TCRdb's version includes in-frame clones alone and lacks a portion of them. The sample lists roughly 18,000 clones; around 93% were seen once. Regulatory T cells were sorted as CD4+CD25hiCD127low/negative. The specimen was CD4+CD25+ Tregs sorted from PBMCs. These receptors were obtained from a human donor in good health.

The V and J genes are TRBV6-5 and TRBJ1-6, with 8 bases aligning to TRBD1. In germline, CDR1 is MNHEY, CDR2 SVGAGI. CDR3 length: 14 amino acids. The ends lost 5 bases at V and 9 bases at J; junction bases unmatched: 6. CDR3 residues: CASSVQGAPSPLHF. For the CDR3, the DNA is TGTGCCAGCAGTGTTCAGGGGGCACCTTCACCCCTCCACTTT.

The chain recombines TRBV6-5 with TRBJ2-6; D gene ambiguous. V dropped 6 bases and J dropped 0 bases, with 3 bases sitting between them. Germline CDR1 reads MNHEY; CDR2 reads SVGAGI. This CDR3 has 13 residues. The CDR3: CASRPSGANVLTF. The CDR3 nucleotides are TGTGCCAGCAGACCCTCTGGGGCCAACGTCCTGACTTTC.

The chain couples TRBV6-6 to TRBJ2-1, with 10 bases matching TRBD2. J lost 9 bases, V lost 2 bases, and 10 bases had no gene match. Germline values: CDR1 MNHNY, CDR2 SVGAGI (reference sequence). This CDR3 is built from 16 residues. The DNA of the CDR3 is TGTGCCAGCAGTTACCCATCTAGCGGGAGAGGGATTGAGCAGTTCTTC. Protein: CASSYPSSGRGIEQFF.

This clone has a single count. The genes are TRBV6-6 and TRBJ2-1; unclear D gene. With 8 bases removed from V and 10 bases from J, the gap between germline ends came to 12 bases. Per the germline V gene, CDR1 is MNHNY and CDR2 is SVGAGI (reference sequence). The CDR3 sequence is 11 residues long. CDR3 residues: CASYGDSEQFF. The CDR3 bases are TGTGCCAGCTACGGCGACTCGGAGCAGTTCTTC.

The chain uses TRBV6-5 and TRBJ1-1; D remains ambiguous. V lost 5 bases to trimming and J lost 1 base, with 8 bases between them. The CDR3 runs 13 residues. Germline V gives CDR1 MNHEY, CDR2 SVGAGI. For the CDR3, the DNA is TGTGCCAGCAGTGGAGGAAGGAACACTGAAGCTTTCTTT. Amino acids: CASSGGRNTEAFF.

The chain employs TRBV5-1 and TRBJ1-6, with 7 bases identical to TRBD1. The ends lost 4 bases at V and 14 bases at J; junction bases unmatched: 9. Germline V CDR1 and CDR2: SGHRS, YFSETQ. CDR3 size: 13 residues. CDR3 sequence reads: CASSLLTGYALHF. The CDR3 DNA is TGCGCCAGCAGCCTCCTGACAGGGTATGCCCTCCACTTT.

This clone appeared once. The V call is TRBV28, the J call TRBJ2-7, with D perhaps TRBD1 or TRBD2 (5 bases each). CDR1 MDHEN and CDR2 SYDVKM come from the germline V gene. The CDR3 totals 15 residues. V lost 5 bases and J lost 5, with 19 bases in between. The CDR3 DNA reads as TGTGCCAGCAGTCCCTCGGGGAGAGGGGTCCACGAGCAGTACTTC. Protein product: CASSPSGRGVHEQYF.

The chain uses TRBV5-5 and TRBJ2-1; D is uncertain. This CDR3 contains 13 residues. Germline V lookup: CDR1 SGHKS, CDR2 YYEKEE (reference sequence). Trimming pared 3 bases from V and 6 bases from J, leaving 10 bases between. CDR3 DNA: TGTGCCAGCAGCTCCTGGCTCGGCAATGAGCAGTTCTTC. This gives the protein CASSSWLGNEQFF.

The CDR3, as DNA: TGTGCCAGCAGCCGGGTGGGCTACGAGCAGTACTTC. It specifies CASSRVGYEQYF. The genes are TRBV7-8 and TRBJ2-7; D is unclear. Trimming took off 5 bases at V and 3 bases at J, with 8 bases between the two ends. Looked up from germline, CDR1 is SGHVS and CDR2 is FQNEAQ. The CDR3 contains 12 residues.

This clone was observed a single time. The chain uses TRBV29-1 and TRBJ2-1, with TRBD1 matching 10 bases. The V segment lost 7 bases and the J segment 6 bases; nucleotides outside the gene matches: 9. In germline, CDR1 is SQVTM, CDR2 ANQGSEA. The CDR3 is made up of 14 amino acids. CDR3 sequence reads: CSANIGTGANEQFF. For the CDR3, the DNA is TGCAGCGCTAACATCGGGACAGGGGCCAATGAGCAGTTCTTC.

The chain employs TRBV19 and TRBJ2-3, with TRBD2 as a possible D gene (6 bases). Trimming stripped 0 bases from V and 2 bases from J, with 9 bases between. The CDR3 runs 15 residues. Germline lookup yields CDR1 LNHDA and CDR2 SQIVND (reference sequence). CDR3 in amino acids: CASSIDGGITDTQYF. For the CDR3, the DNA is TGTGCCAGTAGTATAGACGGGGGAATCACAGATACGCAGTATTTT.

V gene TRBV7-9 combines with J gene TRBJ1-2, with 9 bases that match TRBD1. V lost 4 bases and J lost 8; bases outside the gene matches: 8. CDR1 and CDR2 (germline): SEHNR, FQNEAQ (reference sequence). This CDR3 has 14 amino acids. CDR3 nucleotides: TGTGCCAGCAGCTCTGCAACAGGGGGCAGGGGCTACACCTTC. Translated, it gives CASSSATGGRGYTF.

The chain employs TRBV28 and TRBJ1-1; possible D gene TRBD1, 5 bases. Germline CDR1 reads MDHEN; CDR2 reads SYDVKM. CDR3 size: 13 residues. Trimming removed 3 bases at V and 3 bases at J, with 8 bases between. Here the CDR3 reads CASSLGTYTEAFF. Here the CDR3 DNA reads TGTGCCAGCAGTTTGGGGACCTACACTGAAGCTTTCTTT.

This clone was counted a single time. The chain joins TRBV6-7 to TRBJ2-7, with 15 bases that match TRBD2. TRBV6-7 is known as an ORF, though its function is uncertain. With 5 bases clipped from V and 5 bases from J, the junction kept 4 bases outside the gene matches. The CDR3 spans 15 residues. CDR3 DNA sequence: TGTGCCAGCAGTCTCGGGACTAGCGGGAGGCACGAGCAGTACTTC. As protein: CASSLGTSGRHEQYF.

The chain couples TRBV16 to TRBJ2-3; D is unresolved. Germline V gives CDR1 KGHSY, CDR2 FQNENV. The germline V and J ends were trimmed by 2 bases and 4 bases, with 13 bases remaining between them. The CDR3 is 15 residues long. CDR3: CASSQPKVTSDTQYF. The CDR3 DNA follows: TGTGCCAGCAGCCAACCCAAAGTAACGTCAGATACGCAGTATTTT.

The chain has TRBV19 and TRBJ2-7, with TRBD2 matching 8 bases. The germline V gene encodes CDR1 LNHDA and CDR2 SQIVND (reference sequence). This CDR3 spans 15 amino acids. The V and J ends lost 2 bases and 7 bases, in that order; junction bases with no gene match: 10. The CDR3 region is CASSIFAGGREEQYF. For the CDR3, the DNA is TGTGCCAGTAGTATATTTGCGGGAGGACGGGAGGAGCAGTACTTC.

The chain carries TRBV5-1 and TRBJ1-1; D might be TRBD1 (6 bases). There are 14 residues in the CDR3. Germline V CDR1 and CDR2: SGHRS, YFSETQ. The V and J ends lost 4 bases and 4 bases respectively, with 14 bases between them. The CDR3 DNA follows: TGCGCCAGCAGCCACAGGGAGTGGGGCACTGAAGCTTTCTTT. This encodes CASSHREWGTEAFF.

This clone was detected once. The chain carries TRBV5-1 and TRBJ2-3; 14 positions match TRBD2. V dropped 0 bases and J dropped 7; count of bases not matched to a gene: 7. The germline gives CDR1 SGHRS, CDR2 YFSETQ. This CDR3 is 17 amino acids long. The CDR3 bases are TGCGCCAGCAGCTTGGGGAGACTAGCGGGAGGGCCGAATACGCAGTATTTT. Amino acids: CASSLGRLAGGPNTQYF.

This chain uses TRBV11-2 with TRBJ2-1; 7 bases match TRBD1. This CDR3 spans 15 amino acids. V gave up 5 bases and J gave up 2 bases; unmatched junction bases: 6. Germline V gene sequence: CDR1 SGHAT, CDR2 FQNNGV. This CDR3 is CASSLAGTAYNEQFF. The CDR3 nucleotides read TGTGCCAGCAGCCTGGCCGGGACAGCCTACAATGAGCAGTTCTTC.

This chain joins TRBV28 and TRBJ2-7, with D possibly called TRBD1 or TRBD2 (7 bases each). V lost 4 bases to trimming and J lost 4 bases, with 17 bases between them. CDR1 and CDR2 (germline): MDHEN, SYDVKM. This CDR3 is 15 amino acids long. The CDR3 protein is CASSSPGGARYEQYF. In DNA, the CDR3 is TGTGCCAGCAGTTCCCCAGGGGGGGCGCGTTACGAGCAGTACTTC.

This clone was detected a few times. V and J are TRBV11-3 and TRBJ2-1; 9 nucleotides agree with TRBD2. The CDR3 has 15 amino acids. CDR1 SGHNT and CDR2 YENEEA come from the germline V gene. V shed 1 base, J shed 7 bases, and the junction held 5 bases outside the gene matches. The CDR3 reads CASSLGRGRGNEQFF. The CDR3 region has the DNA TGTGCCAGCAGCTTAGGGCGCGGGAGGGGAAATGAGCAGTTCTTC.

The chain links TRBV19 to TRBJ1-1, with unresolved D. The CDR3 has 14 residues. Per the germline V gene, CDR1 is LNHDA and CDR2 is SQIVND (reference sequence). Deletions cut 1 base from V and 3 bases from J, with 9 bases between. The CDR3: CASSIVSLDTEAFF. CDR3 coding DNA: TGTGCCAGTAGTATAGTGTCCTTGGACACTGAAGCTTTCTTT. Supplemented by reference TRBV19 and TRBJ1-1, the full variable domain reads DGGITQSPKYLFRKEGQNVTLSCEQNLNHDAMYWYRQDPGQGLRLIYYSQIVNDFQKGDIAEGYSVSREKKESFPLTVTSAQKNPTAFYLCASSIVSLDTEAFFGQGTRLTVV.

The V call is TRBV5-1, the J call TRBJ2-1; D is possibly TRBD2 (6 bases). Germline V gene data show CDR1 as SGHRS and CDR2 as YFSETQ. V lost 5 bases, J lost 2 bases, and 11 bases lay in between. This CDR3 contains 14 residues. The CDR3 coding sequence is TGCGCCAGCAGTTGGAGGGCCCCCTACAATGAGCAGTTCTTC. It is translated as CASSWRAPYNEQFF.

This chain joins TRBV18 and TRBJ1-1; 9 bases are a match to TRBD1. Trimming took 1 base from V and 5 from J; bases not matched to a gene: 8. The CDR3 consists of 16 residues. Per the germline V gene, CDR1 is KGHSH and CDR2 is LQKENI. The CDR3 loop reads CASSPLTGGVGTEAFF. The CDR3 DNA is TGTGCCAGCTCACCACTAACAGGGGGCGTAGGGACTGAAGCTTTCTTT.

J is TRBJ1-6 and V is TRBV28, with 8 bases aligning to TRBD1. The CDR3 contains 16 residues. V was pared by 1 base and J by 7 bases, with 6 bases of the junction left unmatched. From germline, CDR1 is MDHEN and CDR2 SYDVKM. CDR3 DNA sequence: TGTGCCAGCAGTTTATTGAACAGGGGGAAGAATTCACCCCTCCACTTT. Protein sequence: CASSLLNRGKNSPLHF.

The CDR3 DNA reads TGTGCCAGCAGTTTATTCCCTACGACACCGCCTAATGAAAAACTGTTTTTT. Protein: CASSLFPTTPPNEKLFF. The rearrangement uses TRBV27 and TRBJ1-4; no clear D. Germline V gene data show CDR1 as MNHEY and CDR2 as SMNVEV (reference sequence). This CDR3 comprises 17 residues. V was pared by 1 base and J by 3 bases, with 15 bases between.

V is TRBV7-2 and J is TRBJ2-1; TRBD2 matches at 10 bases. V trimming: 1 base; J trimming: 1 base; junction bases outside the gene matches: 7. This CDR3 is 18 amino acids long. Per germline, CDR1 SGHTA and CDR2 FQGNSA. CDR3 amino acids: CASSLDRTSGASYNEQFF. CDR3 nucleotide sequence: TGTGCCAGCAGCTTAGACAGGACTAGCGGCGCTTCCTACAATGAGCAGTTCTTC.